This T cell receptor (beta chain) was sequenced for a study of STAT5B mutations in CD4+ large granular lymphocyte leukemia. The study, taken as a whole, reports: 8/27 top patient clones versus 2/35 control clones were TRBV06-family. Without putative leukemic clones, patient CD4-sorted repertoires remained more clonal than healthy CD4+ repertoires.

On this clone itself: Its antigen is as yet unknown.

CDR1 and CDR2 (germline): MGHRA, YSYEKL. Trimming left V 2 bases short and J 2 bases short, with 4 bases between. This CDR3 is 14 amino acids long. Sequencing was at survey level. The data were produced by immunoSEQ multiplex PCR, yet TCRdb's version contains in-frame clones alone and is incomplete. In the table there are about 23,000 clones, about 80% of which are singletons. This chain connects TRBV4-1 to TRBJ2-6, with D uncertain. Material for sequencing was CD4+ T cells from blood buffy coats. The sequence was obtained from a human donor in good health. The CDR3 region has the DNA TGCGCCAGCAGCCAACTACCTGGGGCCAACGTCCTGACTTTC. This gives the protein CASSQLPGANVLTF.